The T cell receptor (beta chain) described here comes from a study of Ad26.COV2.S vaccination and SARS-CoV-2 variants. At the level of the study: The vaccine Ad26.COV2.S was put into the muscle once, or twice with 56 days between. Study-level points and caveats: People given the vaccine had a wider spike-specific TCR breadth than placebo recipients did.

Sequencing used immunoSEQ multiplex PCR; TCRdb keeps in-frame clones, though not all of them. The sample lists over 400,000 clones, 92% occurring once. This clone was recorded only once. The antigen is unknown. The V end lost 2 bases, the J end lost 5 bases, and 15 bases lay between the germline ends. The CDR3 has 15 residues. Germline V gene lookup returns CDR1 SGHAT and CDR2 FQNNGV. Documented treatment: approximately 18 received Ad26.COV2.S at low or high dose, single or two shots; 5 received placebo; per-sample allocation not given. Samples analyzed were those drawn on day 63 after the first vaccine or placebo injection.

The rearrangement links TRBV11-2 to TRBJ2-5; possibly TRBD1 for D (6 bases). The receptor was isolated from a person aged 18-60 years who received the Ad26.COV2.S COVID-19 vaccine or a placebo. Sequencing used peripheral blood, obtained in a trial of Ad26.COV2.S vaccine versus placebo. CDR3 coding DNA: TGTGCCAGCAGCTTACGGTACAGGGCTTGGGAGACCCAGTACTTC. Translated, it gives CASSLRYRAWETQYF.